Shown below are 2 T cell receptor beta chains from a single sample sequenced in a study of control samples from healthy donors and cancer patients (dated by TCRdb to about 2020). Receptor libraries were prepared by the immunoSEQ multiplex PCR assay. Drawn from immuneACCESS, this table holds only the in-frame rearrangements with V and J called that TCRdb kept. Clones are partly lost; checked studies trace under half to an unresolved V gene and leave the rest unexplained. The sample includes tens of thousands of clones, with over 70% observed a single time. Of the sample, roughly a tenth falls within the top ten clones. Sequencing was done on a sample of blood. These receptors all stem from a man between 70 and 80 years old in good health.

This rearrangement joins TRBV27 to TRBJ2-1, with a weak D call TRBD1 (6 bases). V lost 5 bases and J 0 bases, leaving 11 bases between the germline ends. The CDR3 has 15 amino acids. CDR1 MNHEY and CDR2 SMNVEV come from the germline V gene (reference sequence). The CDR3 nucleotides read TGTGCCAGCAGTGTGAACAGGGACTCCTACAATGAGCAGTTCTTC. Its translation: CASSVNRDSYNEQFF.

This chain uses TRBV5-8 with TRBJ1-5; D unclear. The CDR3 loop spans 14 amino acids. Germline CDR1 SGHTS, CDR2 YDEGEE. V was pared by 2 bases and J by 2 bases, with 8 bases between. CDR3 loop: CASSFLRRNQPQHF. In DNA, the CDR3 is TGTGCCAGCAGCTTTTTACGCCGCAATCAGCCCCAGCATTTT. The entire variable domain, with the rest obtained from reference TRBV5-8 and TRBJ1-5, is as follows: EAGVTQSPTHLIKTRGQQATLRCSPISGHTSVYWYQQALGLGLQFLLWYDEGEERNRGNFPPRFSGRQFPNYSSELNVNALELEDSALYLCASSFLRRNQPQHFGDGTRLSIL.